Reported below is one T cell receptor (beta chain). Its specificity is unknown. This sample stems from a study of cytomegalovirus exposure and HLA in healthy donors. Study-wide results and limits: Later analysis identified several of the most significant clusters that appeared linked to common viral pathogens. Likely technical artifact: a cluster of highly shared sequence variants. Looking again later, the authors saw that most CMV-associated TCR beta chains seemed HLA-restricted.

The length of the CDR3 is 14 residues. Trimming cost V 0 bases and J 1 base, with 6 bases left between them. Germline values: CDR1 MNHEY, CDR2 SVGAGI. Primers for the PCR totalled 60 Vbeta and 13 Jbeta. Produced via immunoSEQ multiplex PCR; TCRdb's table is partial and in-frame only. The table has some 190,000 clones, about 81% seen once. The sequence derives from a man aged 35 to 55 in good health and CMV-seronegative. The sequenced sample was PBMCs. This rearrangement joins TRBV6-5 to TRBJ1-1; unclear D gene. The CDR3 DNA follows: TGTGCCAGCAGTTACTCGTACGGGAACACTGAAGCTTTCTTT. It translates to CASSYSYGNTEAFF.